This T cell receptor (beta chain) was identified during a study of CD8 T cells in Susac syndrome. Study-wide results and caveats: In Susac syndrome, CD8+ expansion was highest in TEMRA and active disease.

RNA in amounts of about 0.5 to 1 ug was reverse transcribed with random hexamers. TCRdb called the immunoSEQ multiplex PCR reads again in MiXCR, with one record for every CDR3 protein. The top ten clones hold 0.28% of a sample with 95,000 to 150,000 distinct CDR3 sequences, over 90% of them seen once. This CDR3 spans 17 amino acids. Germline CDR1 SEHNR, CDR2 FQNEAQ (reference sequence). V was pared by 1 base and J by 0 bases, with 7 bases of the junction left unmatched. This clonotype was observed a single time. The target antigen is unknown. The clonotype was recovered from a human donor with Susac syndrome. Input material: CD8+ T cells from PBMCs. The chain has TRBV7-9 and TRBJ1-2, with 8 bases identical to TRBD1. The CDR3 loop is CASSLGGTGLANYGYTF. The CDR3 nucleotides are TGTGCCAGCAGCTTAGGAGGGACAGGTCTAGCTAACTATGGCTACACCTTC.